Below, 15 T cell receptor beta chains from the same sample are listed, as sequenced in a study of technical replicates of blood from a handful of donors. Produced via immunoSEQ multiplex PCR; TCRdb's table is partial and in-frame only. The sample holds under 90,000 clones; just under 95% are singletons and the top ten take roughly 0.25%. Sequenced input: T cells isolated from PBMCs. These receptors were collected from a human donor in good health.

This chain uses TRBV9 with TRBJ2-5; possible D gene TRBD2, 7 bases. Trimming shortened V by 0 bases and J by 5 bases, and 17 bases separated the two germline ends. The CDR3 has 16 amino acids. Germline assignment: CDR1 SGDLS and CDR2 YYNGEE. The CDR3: CASSVAGGPGGETQYF. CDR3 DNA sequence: TGTGCCAGCAGCGTAGCTGGGGGCCCCGGGGGGGAGACCCAGTACTTC.

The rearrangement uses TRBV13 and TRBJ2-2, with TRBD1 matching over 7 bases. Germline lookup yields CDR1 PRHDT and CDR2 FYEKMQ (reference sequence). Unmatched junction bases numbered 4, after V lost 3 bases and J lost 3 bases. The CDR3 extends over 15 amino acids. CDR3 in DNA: TGTGCCAGCAGCTTCTTCGACAGGGACACCGGGGAGCTGTTTTTT. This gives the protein CASSFFDRDTGELFF.

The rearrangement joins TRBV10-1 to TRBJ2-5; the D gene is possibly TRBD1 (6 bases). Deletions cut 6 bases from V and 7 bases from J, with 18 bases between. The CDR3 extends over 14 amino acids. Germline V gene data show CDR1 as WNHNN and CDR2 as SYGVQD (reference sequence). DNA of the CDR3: TGCGCCAGCAGCCCCCGGGACACCCCAAGGACCCAGTACTTC. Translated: CASSPRDTPRTQYF.

The CDR3 region has the DNA TGCAGCGTTGAAGATGGTAGTCATACAGGGGCAGGAGAGACCCAGTACTTC. Its protein product is CSVEDGSHTGAGETQYF. The rearrangement links TRBV29-1 to TRBJ2-5; 7 positions match TRBD1. Germline V gene lookup returns CDR1 SQVTM and CDR2 ANQGSEA. There are 17 residues in the CDR3. V lost 0 bases and J lost 4; bases outside the gene matches: 14.

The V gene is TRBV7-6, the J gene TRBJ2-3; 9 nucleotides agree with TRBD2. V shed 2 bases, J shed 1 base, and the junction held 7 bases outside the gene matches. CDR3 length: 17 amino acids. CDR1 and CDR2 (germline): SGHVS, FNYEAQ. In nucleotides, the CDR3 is TGTGCCAGCAGCTTAATGGCGGCTAGCGGGGGCACAGATACGCAGTATTTT. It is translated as CASSLMAASGGTDTQYF.

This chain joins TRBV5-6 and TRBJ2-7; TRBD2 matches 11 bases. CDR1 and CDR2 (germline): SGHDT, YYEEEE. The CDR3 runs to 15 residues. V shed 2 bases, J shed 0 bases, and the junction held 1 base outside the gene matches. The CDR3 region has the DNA TGTGCCAGCAGCTTCGGACTAGCGGGCTCCTACGAGCAGTACTTC. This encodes CASSFGLAGSYEQYF.

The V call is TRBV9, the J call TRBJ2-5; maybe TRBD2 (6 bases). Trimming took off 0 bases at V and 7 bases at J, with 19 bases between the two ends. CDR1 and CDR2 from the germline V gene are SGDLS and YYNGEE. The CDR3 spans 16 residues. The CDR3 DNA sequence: TGTGCCAGCAGCGTAGATGGCGGGGTGTACCCGGGGACCCAGTACTTC. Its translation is CASSVDGGVYPGTQYF.

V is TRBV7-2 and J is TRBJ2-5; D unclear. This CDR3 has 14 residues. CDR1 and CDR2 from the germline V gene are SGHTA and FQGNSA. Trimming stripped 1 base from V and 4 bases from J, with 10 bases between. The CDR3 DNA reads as TGTGCCAGCAGCTTAGGCCAGTACCGAGAGACCCAGTACTTC. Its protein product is CASSLGQYRETQYF.

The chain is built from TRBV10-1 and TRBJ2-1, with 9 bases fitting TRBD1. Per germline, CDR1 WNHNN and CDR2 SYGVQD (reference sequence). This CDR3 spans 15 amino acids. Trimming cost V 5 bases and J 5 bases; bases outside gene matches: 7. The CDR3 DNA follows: TGCGCCAGCAGTTGGGACAGGGAGCTTGACAATGAGCAGTTCTTC. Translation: CASSWDRELDNEQFF.

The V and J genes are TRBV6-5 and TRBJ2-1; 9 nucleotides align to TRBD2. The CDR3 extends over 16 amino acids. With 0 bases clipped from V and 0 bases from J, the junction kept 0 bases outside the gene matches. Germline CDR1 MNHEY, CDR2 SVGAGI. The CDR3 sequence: CASSYSAGGSYNEQFF. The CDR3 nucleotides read TGTGCCAGCAGTTACTCAGCGGGGGGCTCCTACAATGAGCAGTTCTTC.

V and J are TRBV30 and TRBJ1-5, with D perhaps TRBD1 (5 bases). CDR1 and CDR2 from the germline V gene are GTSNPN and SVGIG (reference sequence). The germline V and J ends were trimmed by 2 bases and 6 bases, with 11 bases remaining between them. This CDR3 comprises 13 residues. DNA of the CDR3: TGTGCCTGGAGTCCCACAGGCGGTCAGCCCCAGCATTTT. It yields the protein CAWSPTGGQPQHF.

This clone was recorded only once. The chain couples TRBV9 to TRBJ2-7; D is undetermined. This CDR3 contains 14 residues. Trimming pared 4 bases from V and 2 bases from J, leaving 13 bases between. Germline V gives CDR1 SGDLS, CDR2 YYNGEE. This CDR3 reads CASSPKDFTYEQYF. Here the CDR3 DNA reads TGTGCCAGCAGCCCAAAAGACTTTACCTACGAGCAGTACTTC.

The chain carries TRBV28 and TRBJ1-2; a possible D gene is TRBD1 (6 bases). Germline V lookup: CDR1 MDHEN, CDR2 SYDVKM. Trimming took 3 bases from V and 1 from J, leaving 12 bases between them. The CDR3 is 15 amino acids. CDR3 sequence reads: CASSFTGILNYGYTF. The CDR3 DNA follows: TGTGCCAGCAGTTTTACAGGGATACTTAACTATGGCTACACCTTC.

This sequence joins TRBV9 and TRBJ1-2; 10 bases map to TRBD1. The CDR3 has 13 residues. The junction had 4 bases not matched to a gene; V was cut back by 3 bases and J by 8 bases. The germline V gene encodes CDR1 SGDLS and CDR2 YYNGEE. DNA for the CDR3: TGTGCCAGCAGCGACGGGACAGGGGAGGGCTACACCTTC. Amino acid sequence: CASSDGTGEGYTF.

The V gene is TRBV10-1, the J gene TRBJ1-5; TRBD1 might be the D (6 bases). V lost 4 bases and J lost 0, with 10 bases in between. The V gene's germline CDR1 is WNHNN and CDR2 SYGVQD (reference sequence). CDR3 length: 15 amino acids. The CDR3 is CASSGQAYSNQPQHF. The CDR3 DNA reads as TGCGCCAGCAGTGGACAGGCCTATAGCAATCAGCCCCAGCATTTT.